One and the same sample provided the 12 T cell receptor beta chains below, sequenced in a study of persistence of HIV-infected CD4 T cells. These receptors have no identified antigens. The libraries were made with immunoSEQ version 4 in survey mode. Profiled with immunoSEQ multiplex PCR; TCRdb holds only in-frame clones, not every one. This table holds about 33,000 clones, roughly 87% found once. Lysates of CMV-infected fibroblasts at 10 ug/mL stimulated these cells. CD40L-negative CD69-negative CD45RO-high memory CD4+ T cells were sorted as populations depleted of antigen-responding cells. The source was CD4+ T cells sorted from PBMCs after roughly 19-hour stimulation, collected from a patient who received antiretroviral therapy. Every receptor here comes from an adult woman with HIV who was CMV-seropositive.

This chain joins TRBV1 and TRBJ2-1; the table's D call, TRBD1, was not checked against the DNA. TRBV1 corresponds to a pseudogene. This CDR3 is 19 amino acids long. CDR3 coding DNA: TGCACCAGCAGCCAAGAAAGTCCCCAGGGGCGGAATCGATACAATGAGCAGTTCTTC. It translates to CTSSQESPQGRNRYNEQFF.

This clone was observed a handful of times. The J gene is TRBJ1-1, the V gene TRBV18; D remains unclear. V was shortened by 3 bases and J by 0 bases, with 14 bases between the two germline ends. The CDR3 loop spans 16 amino acids. The germline V gene has CDR1 KGHSH and CDR2 LQKENI. CDR3 bases: TGTGCCAGCTCACCCCGGACTCCCCCGGTGAACACTGAAGCTTTCTTT. Translation gives CASSPRTPPVNTEAFF. Filled out from reference TRBV18 and TRBJ1-1, the complete variable domain reads NAGVMQNPRHLVRRRGQEARLRCSPMKGHSHVYWYRQLPEEGLKFMVYLQKENIIDESGMPKERFSAEFPKEGPSILRIQQVVRGDSAAYFCASSPRTPPVNTEAFFGQGTRLTVV.

V gene TRBV27 combines with J gene TRBJ1-4, with TRBD1 as a possible D gene (5 bases). Germline values: CDR1 MNHEY, CDR2 SMNVEV (reference sequence). The CDR3 totals 13 residues. Trimming removed 2 bases from V and 8 bases from J, with 9 bases in between. In DNA, the CDR3 is TGTGCCAGCAGTTTAAGGCGGGGGGAAAAACTGTTTTTT. Protein product: CASSLRRGEKLFF.

The chain uses TRBV24-1 and TRBJ2-1; perhaps TRBD2 as D (6 bases). The ends were cut back, 3 bases at V and 3 bases at J, with 17 bases in the middle. Germline loops: CDR1 KGHDR, CDR2 SFDVKD. The CDR3 runs 17 residues. DNA of the CDR3: TGTGCCACCAGTGATCGCCCGGGACTCCGATTCTACAATGAGCAGTTCTTC. Its protein is CATSDRPGLRFYNEQFF.

The rearrangement links TRBV6-1 to TRBJ1-1; D gene unclear. The CDR3 is made up of 14 amino acids. V was shortened by 3 bases and J by 0 bases, with 8 bases between the two germline ends. In germline, CDR1 is MNHNS, CDR2 SASEGT. The CDR3 DNA follows: TGTGCCAGCAGTGAGCGTTCTATGAACACTGAAGCTTTCTTT. Protein product: CASSERSMNTEAFF.

This clone appeared once. The chain has TRBV5-3 and TRBJ1-6, with D possibly matching TRBD1 (5 bases). TRBV5-3 is sorted into the ORF group, with uncertain function. The CDR3 sequence is 15 residues long. V gave up 10 bases and J gave up 5 bases, with 19 bases separating them. The CDR3 bases are TGTGCCCCAGAAGCAAGGGGCTGGAATAATTCACCCCTCCACTTT. Translating gives CAPEARGWNNSPLHF.

This clone was seen more than once but under ten times. V is TRBV13 and J is TRBJ2-1; 10 nucleotides align to TRBD2. Germline CDR1 reads PRHDT; CDR2 reads FYEKMQ (reference sequence). The CDR3 totals 17 residues. With 5 bases clipped from V and 3 bases from J, the junction kept 10 bases outside the gene matches. CDR3 DNA sequence: TGTGCCAGCAGCCTACGGAATAGCGGGGGGTTCTACAATGAGCAGTTCTTC. Its translation: CASSLRNSGGFYNEQFF.

This clone occurred a few times. The rearrangement links TRBV4-2 to TRBJ1-2; 10 bases match TRBD1. The CDR3 sequence is 18 residues long. The germline V gene encodes CDR1 LGHNA and CDR2 YNFKEQ. The trim removed 4 bases at V and 8 bases at J, leaving 19 bases unmatched. The CDR3 DNA is TGTGCCAGCAGCCCCCGTGGGGGAGCCGGGACAGGGGTGGGGGGCTACACCTTC. It translates to CASSPRGGAGTGVGGYTF.

In this sample, this clone turned up a few times. The chain recombines TRBV11-3 with TRBJ1-2, with D perhaps matching TRBD1 (6 bases). V gave up 5 bases and J gave up 8 bases, with 18 bases separating them. This CDR3 has 14 residues. Germline V CDR1 and CDR2: SGHNT, YENEEA. This chain's CDR3 is CASSLVEGGYGYTF. Here the CDR3 DNA reads TGTGCCAGCAGCCTGGTAGAAGGGGGATACGGCTACACCTTC.

This chain connects TRBV18 to TRBJ1-3; tentative D call: TRBD1 (6 bases). Trimming cost V 3 bases and J 0 bases, with 15 bases left between them. This CDR3 has 17 residues. CDR1 and CDR2 (germline): KGHSH, LQKENI. CDR3 coding DNA: TGTGCCAGCTCACCTCGACAGGCGACGGGCTCTGGAAACACCATATATTTT. It translates to CASSPRQATGSGNTIYF.

The chain uses TRBV19 and TRBJ2-2, with D possibly matching TRBD2 (6 bases). The CDR3 length is 15 residues. V was shortened by 0 bases and J by 2 bases, with 7 bases between the two germline ends. CDR1 LNHDA and CDR2 SQIVND come from the germline V gene (reference sequence). The CDR3 DNA is TGTGCCAGTAGTATAGAGGGAGGTAACACCGGGGAGCTGTTTTTT. Its protein is CASSIEGGNTGELFF.

The chain links TRBV29-1 to TRBJ1-2; D is unclear. V shed 5 bases and J shed 2 bases, with 18 bases lying between them. This CDR3 region has 15 residues. CDR1 is SQVTM and CDR2 is ANQGSEA in the germline V gene. The CDR3 sequence: CSVKKMDLFNYGYTF. DNA for the CDR3: TGCAGCGTTAAGAAAATGGACCTCTTCAACTATGGCTACACCTTC.